This TCR beta chain was sequenced in a study of T cell repertoires and HLA-DP antigens. Study-wide background: Versus self, one alloantigen differed at one groove amino acid, the other at ten.

The J segment lost 7 bases and the V segment lost 4 bases, leaving 7 bases of the junction unmatched. CDR3 length equals 13 residues. The germline V gene has CDR1 GTSNPN and CDR2 SVGIG (reference sequence). Primers targeted 54 TRBV and 13 TRBJ segments. The repertoire was sequenced with immunoSEQ multiplex PCR; TCRdb's copy has only in-frame clones and lacks some. The data show fewer than 75,000 clones, 80% seen once. About this clone itself: Its antigen is currently unknown.

The source material was CD4+ T cells from PBMCs. V usage is TRBV30 and J usage is TRBJ1-5; 7 nucleotides line up with TRBD1. The sequence derives from a man aged 55 to 70 in good health and CMV-seronegative. The CDR3 protein is CAWTQGGGQPQHF. DNA of the CDR3: TGTGCCTGGACCCAGGGGGGAGGCCAGCCCCAGCATTTT.